This T cell receptor (beta chain) was sequenced for a study of blood T cell repertoires in COVID-19. Study information: PBMCs, B-cell-depleted T cells, or T cells provided the cDNA or gDNA that made up the material.

Using immunoSEQ multiplex PCR, the repertoire was profiled, and TCRdb retains in-frame clones only, with some absent. Among 350,000 to 450,000 clones, 85% were seen once, and the ten largest hold 3.5% to 4%. Losses at the gene ends were 1 base for V and 5 bases for J; bases not matched to a gene: 5. The germline V gene encodes CDR1 MNHEY and CDR2 SVGAGI. The CDR3 runs to 15 residues. This TCR was recovered from a woman aged 18-29 years with acute or convalescent COVID-19. The chain combines TRBV6-5 with TRBJ2-7; TRBD1 matches at 10 bases. The specimen was peripheral blood. The CDR3 region has the DNA TGTGCCAGCAGTTACTGGGACAGGGGTTTGGACGAGCAGTACTTC. Translating gives CASSYWDRGLDEQYF.